These T cell receptor beta chains were read from a single sample in a study of memory CD4+ T cells and cytomegalovirus serostatus. Measured with immunoSEQ multiplex PCR; TCRdb has only the in-frame clones, and not every one. This sample has around 99,000 clones; under 90% occur once, and the top ten carry 3.6%. Specimen: memory CD4+ T cells from blood. The receptor set was obtained from an adult in good health and CMV-seropositive. CDR3s leave out the opening cysteine and the closing phenylalanine or tryptophan. A D gene is named only where the DNA matches it firmly.

v_call	d_call	cdr3_aa
TRBV5-4	.	ASSLAGGSEGYGYT
TRBV25-1	.	ASSFGGTEKLF
TRBV6-1	.	ASSEFGGLDNQPQH
TRBV18	TRBD1	ASSPPGQPGNTIY
TRBV7-2	.	ASSSSGPRELF
TRBV11-2	.	ASSKGVDSNYGYT
TRBV5-4	.	ASSLVGASYNEQF
TRBV23-1	.	ASSWSLLTYEQY
TRBV6-4	.	ASSAEGVTQY
TRBV29-1	.	SVTTGRAYNEQF
TRBV15	TRBD1	ATSRGGGNEKLF
TRBV9	TRBD2	ASSFLAGAADTQY
TRBV28	.	ASGIPGQANEKLF
TRBV9	.	ASSVRVDSYEQY
TRBV6-1	.	ASSETQGGGYT
TRBV5-8	.	ASSRMGDTSNQPQH
TRBV19	.	ASTQRAVNTGELF
TRBV7-9	.	ASSLLSSGANVLT
TRBV7-9	.	ASSRQDVNSPLH
TRBV2	TRBD1	ASRPRQGTYEQY
TRBV10-3	.	AISGGGVYGYT
TRBV11-3	.	ASSLRIGHKVRQH
TRBV29-1	TRBD2	SVGSGRWGEQY
TRBV6-5	.	ASSSARKGSYNEQF
TRBV11-2	.	ASSLDYTAETQY
TRBV19	.	ASSIGPPGNQPQH
TRBV5-1	.	ASSLIRTGELF
TRBV23-1	TRBD2	ASRRGGLTEHPYEQY
TRBV28	.	ASNSGVSSAYEQY
TRBV27	.	ASNQAGPLSHEQY
TRBV19	.	ASSMRLAAPTDTQY
TRBV5-4	.	ASSYAGRGGYT
TRBV30	.	AWSLQGYGYT
TRBV6-1	.	ASSEGRAGSGANVLT
TRBV7-3	.	ASSLTSGGGMNTEAF
TRBV5-4	.	ASKGPQGPQETQY
TRBV5-4	.	ASSPGFNEQF
TRBV5-4	.	ASSSPRTNSYNEQF
TRBV2	.	ASMDWEETQY
TRBV28	TRBD1	ASTRSGTADEKLF
TRBV5-1	.	ASSPRLGEETQY
TRBV13	.	ASSLMGRQY
TRBV28	TRBD1	ASSFDRGNTEAF
TRBV5-6	.	ASSNWGSFYNEQF
TRBV28	.	ASSLLGQGLGYGYT
TRBV5-5	.	ASSLVGNQPQH
TRBV7-7	.	ASSLSTAYEQY